A selection of T cell receptor beta chains follows, all from one sample in a study of T cells in Graves' hyperthyroidism and ophthalmopathy. Each CDR3 protein gets one entry after TCRdb re-called the multiplex PCR reads with MiXCR. The profile covers roughly 500,000 distinct CDR3 sequences, with 46% appearing a single time and about two fifths taken by the ten largest. Sequencing was carried out using peripheral blood or thyroid tissue (not recorded which). The source of these receptors is an adult woman with Graves' disease, either hyperthyroidism or ophthalmopathy (not recorded which). Each CDR3 is given with its conserved first and last residue. The order of the fields is J gene, clone size, V gene, D gene, CDR3 protein, CDR3 DNA. D genes are given only for firm matches. Clone sizes are given selectively: once, few, many, or a class where the clone is expanded.

TRBJ1-3	-	TRBV7-9	-	CASIARGNTIYF	TGTGCCAGCATAGCCAGGGGAAACACCATATATTTT
TRBJ1-5	few	TRBV29-1	-	CSVVDTNDQPQHF	TGCAGCGTTGTGGACACAAACGATCAGCCCCAGCATTTT
TRBJ1-5	-	TRBV10-2	-	CASSESGESLPQHF	TGCGCCAGCAGTGAGTCAGGGGAATCCTTGCCCCAGCATTTT
TRBJ1-1	few	TRBV20-1	TRBD1	CSAKDRGLTITEAFF	TGCAGTGCTAAGGACAGGGGGCTTACGATCACTGAAGCTTTCTTT
TRBJ1-2	once	TRBV10-3	-	CAISESRGAWDGYTF	TGTGCCATCAGTGAGTCGCGGGGGGCGTGGGATGGCTACACCTTC
TRBJ2-5	few	TRBV20-1	-	CSAKAETQYF	TGCAGTGCTAAGGCAGAGACCCAGTACTTC
TRBJ1-1	many	TRBV29-1	-	CSVDKAENTEAFF	TGCAGCGTTGACAAAGCAGAGAACACTGAAGCTTTCTTT
TRBJ2-5	-	TRBV29-1	TRBD2	CSAAGALTQYF	TGCAGCGCAGCGGGAGCTCTGACCCAGTACTTC
TRBJ2-7	many	TRBV20-1	-	CSARERTTSTYEQYF	TGCAGTGCTAGAGAACGAACTACCTCCACCTACGAGCAGTACTTC
TRBJ2-5	many	TRBV6-2/TRBV6-3	-	CASSYGTRGETQYF	TGTGCCAGCAGTTACGGGACAAGAGGGGAGACCCAGTACTTC
TRBJ2-7	medium-sized	TRBV2	-	CASEEGLNYEQYF	TGTGCCAGCGAGGAGGGGCTTAACTACGAGCAGTACTTC
TRBJ2-3	-	TRBV12-3/TRBV12-4	-	CASSFKGIWGLADTQYF	TGTGCCAGCAGCTTCAAGGGTATTTGGGGTTTGGCAGATACGCAGTATTTT
TRBJ1-5	many	TRBV4-1	-	CASSSGVFGNQPQHF	TGCGCCAGCAGCTCGGGGGTGTTCGGAAATCAGCCCCAGCATTTT
TRBJ1-1	-	TRBV13	-	CASSSNGGRTEAFF	TGTGCCAGCAGCTCAAACGGTGGCAGAACTGAAGCTTTCTTT
TRBJ2-7	-	TRBV20-1	-	CSASGQLQGEQYF	TGCAGTGCTAGCGGACAGCTTCAAGGAGAGCAGTACTTC
TRBJ1-2	-	TRBV24-1	-	CATSDNGFGGYTF	TGTGCCACCAGTGATAACGGGTTTGGTGGCTACACCTTC
TRBJ1-6	-	TRBV9	-	CASSVGGAPRNSPLHF	TGTGCCAGCAGCGTAGGGGGGGCGCCGAGAAATTCACCCCTCCACTTT